The next 15 T cell receptor beta chains were all read from a single sample in a study of memory CD4+ T cells and cytomegalovirus serostatus. Single viable CD3+CD4+CD8-CD45RO+ cells were sorted as the memory CD4+ T cells. Sequenced by immunoSEQ multiplex PCR; TCRdb stores in-frame clones only, minus some. The table lists tens of thousands of clones, about 80% of them singletons. Sequencing used memory CD4+ T cells from blood. The origin of the receptors is an adult in good health and CMV-seronegative.

This rearrangement joins TRBV5-1 to TRBJ1-3; D ambiguous. The V end was cut by 2 bases, the J end by 2 bases, with 11 bases between. This CDR3 region has 15 residues. Germline CDR1 and CDR2: SGHRS and YFSETQ. CDR3 DNA: TGCGCCAGCAGCTTCGATGGGAGTCCTGGAAACACCATATATTTT. Residues: CASSFDGSPGNTIYF.

This rearrangement joins TRBV7-2 to TRBJ2-7; no firm D call. CDR3 length equals 12 residues. Trimming removed 6 bases from V and 0 bases from J, with 6 bases in between. The germline V gene encodes CDR1 SGHTA and CDR2 FQGNSA. The CDR3 sequence: CASSSSSYEQYF. The CDR3 DNA reads TGTGCCAGCAGTTCCTCCTCCTACGAGCAGTACTTC. Complete variable domain (other parts from reference TRBV7-2 and TRBJ2-7): GAGVSQSPSNKVTEKGKDVELRCDPISGHTALYWYRQSLGQGLEFLIYFQGNSAPDKSGLPSDRFSAERTGGSVSTLTIQRTQQEDSAVYLCASSSSSYEQYFGPGTRLTVT.

V gene TRBV7-2 combines with J gene TRBJ2-3; D gene ambiguous. The V gene's germline CDR1 is SGHTA and CDR2 FQGNSA. V was cut by 0 bases and J by 2 bases, with 12 bases left in between. CDR3 size: 16 residues. CDR3 residues: CASSLASGPLTDTQYF. Here the CDR3 DNA reads TGTGCCAGCAGCTTAGCTTCTGGACCCCTCACAGATACGCAGTATTTT.

This clone was picked up one time. The rearrangement links TRBV11-3 to TRBJ2-1, with D possibly being TRBD2 (5 bases). V was shortened by 0 bases and J by 6 bases, with 9 bases between the two germline ends. Per germline, CDR1 SGHNT and CDR2 YENEEA. CDR3 length: 14 residues. The DNA for the CDR3 is TGTGCCAGCAGCTTAGAAGCGAGCGGCAATGAGCAGTTCTTC. This encodes CASSLEASGNEQFF.

The genes are TRBV9 and TRBJ1-2; D not certain. From germline, CDR1 is SGDLS and CDR2 YYNGEE. V was shortened by 0 bases and J by 4 bases, with 10 bases between the two germline ends. The CDR3 is 14 amino acids. CDR3 in amino acids: CASSVDAGSYGYTF. CDR3 sequence (DNA): TGTGCCAGCAGCGTAGATGCGGGAAGCTATGGCTACACCTTC.

This chain links TRBV5-1 with TRBJ1-3; D is possibly TRBD1 (5 bases). Germline lookup yields CDR1 SGHRS and CDR2 YFSETQ. The CDR3 is made up of 14 amino acids. The V and J ends lost 5 bases and 3 bases respectively, with 12 bases between them. Here the CDR3 reads CASRPDSHGNTIYF. Written as DNA, the CDR3 is TGCGCCAGCAGACCCGACAGCCATGGAAACACCATATATTTT.

The rearrangement joins TRBV9 to TRBJ1-4, with TRBD1 matching 7 bases. Losses at the gene ends were 0 bases for V and 4 bases for J; bases not matched to a gene: 3. The CDR3 length is 15 residues. CDR1 and CDR2 (germline): SGDLS, YYNGEE. In DNA, the CDR3 is TGTGCCAGCAGCGTAGGGGGACAGAATAATGAAAAACTGTTTTTT. Encoded protein: CASSVGGQNNEKLFF.

The genes are TRBV7-9 and TRBJ2-1, with TRBD1 as a possible D gene (5 bases). V was clipped by 0 bases and J by 7 bases, with 16 bases between them. CDR3 size: 16 residues. CDR1 and CDR2 (germline): SEHNR, FQNEAQ (reference sequence). The CDR3 DNA sequence: TGTGCCAGCAGCTTAGCTTCAGGGTTGAACCCTAATGAGCAGTTCTTC. Protein: CASSLASGLNPNEQFF.

The genes are TRBV7-8 and TRBJ2-5; 8 nucleotides agree with TRBD1. The end of the DNA fits TRBJ2-7 better, so the J call may be wrong. This CDR3 has 14 residues. The V gene's germline CDR1 is SGHVS and CDR2 FQNEAQ. In DNA form, the CDR3 reads TGTGCCAGCAGCTTAGCTCGGACAGGGAACGAGCAGTACTTC. This encodes CASSLARTGNEQYF.

A note on this clone: Germline and junction disagree at one end, which may indicate a read error. This chain joins TRBV7-7 and TRBJ2-7, with D unresolved. The CDR3 is 14 residues long. Per the germline V gene, CDR1 is SSHAT and CDR2 is FNYEAQ (reference sequence). Here the CDR3 reads CASSLGPAPREQYF. Here the CDR3 DNA reads TGTGCTAGCAGCTTAGGGCCAGCTCCTCGGGAGCAGTACTTC. Full variable domain (rest looked up from reference TRBV7-7 and TRBJ2-7): GAGVSQSPRYKVTKRGQDVTLRCDPISSHATLYWYQQALGQGPEFLTYFNYEAQPDKSGLPSDRFSAERPEGSISTLTIQRTEQRDSAMYRCASSLGPAPREQYFGPGTRLTVT.

The V gene is TRBV5-1, the J gene TRBJ1-1; the D is unclear. This CDR3 contains 15 residues. Germline assignment: CDR1 SGHRS and CDR2 YFSETQ. Trimming left V 2 bases short and J 1 base short, with 12 bases between. CDR3 sequence reads: CASSFTAGKNTEAFF. DNA for the CDR3: TGCGCCAGCAGCTTTACCGCGGGGAAGAACACTGAAGCTTTCTTT.

This clone came up a few times. This sequence joins TRBV19 and TRBJ1-4; 8 bases fit TRBD1. Germline V lookup: CDR1 LNHDA, CDR2 SQIVND (reference sequence). Losses at the gene ends were 5 bases for V and 5 bases for J; bases not matched to a gene: 4. This CDR3 region has 14 residues. The CDR3 DNA follows: TGTGCCAGTAGTGAACAGGGGGACAATGAAAAACTGTTTTTT. Encoded protein: CASSEQGDNEKLFF. Complete variable domain (other parts from reference TRBV19 and TRBJ1-4): DGGITQSPKYLFRKEGQNVTLSCEQNLNHDAMYWYRQDPGQGLRLIYYSQIVNDFQKGDIAEGYSVSREKKESFPLTVTSAQKNPTAFYLCASSEQGDNEKLFFGSGTQLSVL.

The CDR3 nucleotides read TGTGCCAGCAGTTTAGCGGGATCCCTTCTTGGTACGCAGTATTTT. This translates into CASSLAGSLLGTQYF. The V call is TRBV6-6, the J call TRBJ2-3, with 8 bases matching TRBD2. This CDR3 has 15 amino acids. Losses at the gene ends were 4 bases for V and 8 bases for J; bases not matched to a gene: 11. CDR1 and CDR2 from the germline V gene are MNHNY and SVGAGI (reference sequence).

This chain uses TRBV5-1 with TRBJ2-2, with D possibly TRBD1 on 6 matching bases. This CDR3 has 13 amino acids. Trimming shortened V by 4 bases and J by 5 bases, and 9 bases separated the two germline ends. CDR1 is SGHRS and CDR2 is YFSETQ in the germline V gene. The CDR3 nucleotides are TGCGCCAGCAGCACGCAGGGGACCGGGGAGCTGTTTTTT. Translating it yields CASSTQGTGELFF.

This clone was seen only once. V usage is TRBV7-2 and J usage is TRBJ2-3; 7 positions agree with TRBD1. V lost 5 bases to trimming and J lost 3 bases; unmatched junction nucleotides: 5. CDR3 size: 14 residues. The germline V gene has CDR1 SGHTA and CDR2 FQGNSA. The CDR3 bases are TGTGCCAGCAGCCCAGGGGACAGTACAGATACGCAGTATTTT. It is translated as CASSPGDSTDTQYF.